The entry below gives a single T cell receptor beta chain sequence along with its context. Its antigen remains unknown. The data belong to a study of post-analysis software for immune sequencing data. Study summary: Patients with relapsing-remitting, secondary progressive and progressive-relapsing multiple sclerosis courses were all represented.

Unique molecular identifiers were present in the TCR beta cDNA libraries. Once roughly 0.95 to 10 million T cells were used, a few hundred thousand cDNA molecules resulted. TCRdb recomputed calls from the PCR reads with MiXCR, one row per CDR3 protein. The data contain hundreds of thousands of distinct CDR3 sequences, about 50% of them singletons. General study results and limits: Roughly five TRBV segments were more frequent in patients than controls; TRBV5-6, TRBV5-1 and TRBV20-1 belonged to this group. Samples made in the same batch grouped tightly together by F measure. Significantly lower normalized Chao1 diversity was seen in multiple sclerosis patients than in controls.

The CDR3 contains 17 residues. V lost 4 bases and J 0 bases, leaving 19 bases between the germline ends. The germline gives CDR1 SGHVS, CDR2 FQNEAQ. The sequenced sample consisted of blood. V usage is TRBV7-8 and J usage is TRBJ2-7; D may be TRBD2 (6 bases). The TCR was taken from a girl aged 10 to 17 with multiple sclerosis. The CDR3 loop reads CASSSGRRRAYSYEQYF. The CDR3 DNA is TGTGCCAGCAGCTCTGGCCGCAGGAGGGCCTACTCCTACGAGCAGTACTTC.